This is a list of T cell receptor beta chains from one sample in a study of T-cell reconstitution after alpha-beta-depleted transplantation in children. One entry per CDR3 protein, called by TCRdb with MiXCR from the PCR reads. This table has 55,000 to 85,000 distinct CDR3 sequences, around 9.9% appearing once. The source was PBMCs, collected before TCRalphabeta/CD19-depleted stem cell transplant. The origin of the receptors is a boy aged 10-17 years with acute myeloid leukemia, due to receive a stem cell transplant. CDR3s include the opening cysteine and the closing phenylalanine or tryptophan. The D gene is left open where the match is weak. Clone size is not always given. Where it is, it says once, few, many or a class for expanded clones.

v_gene,d_gene,j_gene,abundance,CDR3aa,CDR3nt
TRBV18,TRBD1,TRBJ1-2,many,CASSPGQGDHYGYTF,TGTGCCAGCTCCCCTGGCCAGGGGGATCACTATGGCTACACCTTC
TRBV19,-,TRBJ2-5,many,CATKIGGSQETQYF,TGTGCCACCAAAATCGGAGGATCCCAAGAGACCCAGTACTTC
TRBV6-2/TRBV6-3,TRBD2,TRBJ2-1,many,CASSYSSGGQGEQFF,TGTGCCAGCAGTTACTCGAGCGGGGGGCAAGGTGAGCAGTTCTTC
TRBV7-6,-,TRBJ1-2,many,CASSRGRVGGYTF,TGTGCCAGCAGCCGTGGACGGGTCGGTGGCTACACCTTC
TRBV6-2/TRBV6-3,TRBD1,TRBJ2-7,-,CASSLPHRGPLYEQYF,TGTGCCAGCAGCCTTCCCCACAGGGGACCGCTCTACGAGCAGTACTTC
TRBV23-1,-,TRBJ1-5,-,CASSQSKSNQPQHF,TGCGCCAGCAGTCAATCGAAAAGCAATCAGCCCCAGCATTTT
TRBV5-1,-,TRBJ2-1,many,CASSPTSSGYEQFF,TGCGCCAGCAGCCCGACCTCGTCGGGCTATGAGCAGTTCTTC
TRBV5-1,TRBD1,TRBJ2-5,many,CASSWTGGETQYF,TGCGCCAGCAGCTGGACAGGGGGTGAGACCCAGTACTTC
TRBV29-1,TRBD1,TRBJ1-1,many,CSVRGQTEAFF,TGCAGCGTCAGGGGGCAGACTGAAGCTTTCTTT
TRBV11-2,TRBD2,TRBJ2-1,many,CASSLFSGRANEQFF,TGTGCCAGCAGCTTATTTAGCGGGAGGGCCAATGAGCAGTTCTTC
TRBV7-6,-,TRBJ2-1,few,CASSFSSPSSVSYNEQFF,TGTGCCAGCAGTTTTAGCTCCCCTTCCTCGGTCTCCTACAATGAGCAGTTCTTC
TRBV6-5,-,TRBJ1-2,few,CASSYSPAASRYGYTF,TGTGCCAGCAGTTATTCCCCTGCAGCCTCCCGCTATGGCTACACCTTC
TRBV11-2,-,TRBJ2-2,-,CASSFRLGGRGGVTGELFF,TGTGCCAGCAGCTTCCGTCTGGGCGGGAGAGGGGGGGTCACCGGGGAGCTGTTTTTT
TRBV12-3/TRBV12-4,-,TRBJ2-1,many,CASSPLRVSNEQFF,TGTGCCAGCAGTCCCCTACGGGTTAGTAATGAGCAGTTCTTC
TRBV28,-,TRBJ2-1,-,CASPPRVDSYNEQFF,TGTGCCAGCCCCCCCCGGGTTGACTCCTACAATGAGCAGTTCTTC
TRBV5-8,-,TRBJ1-6,many,CASSFRSVGSPLHF,TGTGCCAGCAGCTTCCGGTCGGTGGGCTCACCCCTCCACTTT
TRBV28,TRBD1,TRBJ1-6,many,CASSSGQGRNSPLHF,TGTGCCAGCAGTTCGGGACAGGGACGAAATTCACCCCTCCACTTT
TRBV10-3,-,TRBJ2-1,many,CAILRTSRGGEQFF,TGTGCCATCCTGAGGACTTCCCGGGGAGGTGAGCAGTTCTTC
TRBV9,TRBD1,TRBJ2-5,many,CASSPRQGQETQYF,TGTGCCAGCAGCCCCCGACAGGGCCAAGAGACCCAGTACTTC
TRBV5-2,-,TRBJ1-5,-,CAMGPGALWSNQPQHF,TGTGCCATGGGCCCCGGGGCCCTGTGGAGCAATCAGCCCCAGCATTTT
TRBV12-3/TRBV12-4,TRBD2,TRBJ2-7,many,CASSPLGWGGPNEQYF,TGTGCCAGCAGTCCCCTGGGGTGGGGGGGTCCCAACGAGCAGTACTTC
TRBV7-2,-,TRBJ2-1,many,CASSRNEQFF,TGTGCCAGCAGCCGGAATGAGCAGTTCTTC
TRBV11-2,TRBD1,TRBJ1-4,many,CASSLGSAGGEKLFF,TGTGCCAGCAGCTTAGGGTCGGCAGGGGGAGAAAAACTGTTTTTT
TRBV14,TRBD1,TRBJ2-1,many,CASSPRGQGTYNEQFF,TGTGCCAGCAGCCCGAGGGGGCAGGGAACTTACAATGAGCAGTTCTTC
TRBV20-1,-,TRBJ2-4,many,CSAPFGAKNIQYF,TGCAGTGCCCCTTTCGGCGCCAAAAACATTCAGTACTTC